This paragraph reports one TCR beta chain. No antigen is known for it. The CDR3 length is 14 residues. Germline V gene sequence: CDR1 DFQATT, CDR2 SNEGSKA (reference sequence). V was clipped by 7 bases and J by 4 bases, with 19 bases between them. This sample is drawn from a study of T-cell reconstitution after alpha-beta-depleted transplantation in children. Study-level points and caveats: After transplant, high TCRbeta diversity at day 60 in some patients arose from surviving recipient T cells and thymic progenitors. Several hundred rapidly expanded clones from non-depleted graft cells reportedly supplied alpha-beta T cells about two months post-transplant. At one year after transplant, newly produced T cells mostly accounted for T-cell counts and diversity.

Using unique molecular identifiers, the investigators prepared the TCRbeta library. One entry per CDR3 protein results from TCRdb running MiXCR on the PCR reads. The sample holds 750,000 to 950,000 distinct CDR3 sequences; 15% to 20% are singletons and the top ten take about 5%. The material was PBMCs, mostly from graft donor cells, obtained 360 days after TCRalphabeta/CD19-depleted stem cell transplant. The chain links TRBV20-1 to TRBJ1-2; D ambiguous. The receptor comes from a male patient aged 10 to 17 who had a stem cell transplant for acute lymphoblastic leukemia, so the T cells may come from the graft donor. The CDR3 is CSVDPRAESYGYTF. Written as DNA, the CDR3 is TGCAGTGTGGACCCAAGGGCAGAATCCTATGGCTACACCTTC.